Presented here are 26 T cell receptor beta chains from one specimen sequenced in a study of blood T cell repertoires in COVID-19. Assay used: immunoSEQ multiplex PCR; TCRdb lists only in-frame clones, some missing. This sample has about 190,000 clones, with roughly 90% found just once. The sequencing sample was made of peripheral blood. The receptor set was obtained from a woman between 40 and 50 years old who had recovered from COVID-19.

The V call is TRBV11-2, the J call TRBJ1-1, with 9 bases fitting TRBD1. This CDR3 is 15 amino acids long. CDR1 is SGHAT, CDR2 FQNNGV, per germline. Trimming took 5 bases from V and 2 from J; bases not matched to a gene: 6. CDR3 residues: CASSGPGQGNTEAFF. The CDR3 DNA is TGTGCCAGCAGCGGGCCGGGACAGGGTAACACTGAAGCTTTCTTT. Supplemented by reference TRBV11-2 and TRBJ1-1, the full variable domain reads EAGVAQSPRYKIIEKRQSVAFWCNPISGHATLYWYQQILGQGPKLLIQFQNNGVVDDSQLPKDRFSAERLKGVDSTLKIQPAKLEDSAVYLCASSGPGQGNTEAFFGQGTRLTVV.

This clone was detected only once. The CDR3 spells CSVGAGNQPQHF. As DNA, the CDR3 is TGCAGCGTTGGGGCGGGGAATCAGCCCCAGCATTTT. The chain joins TRBV29-1 to TRBJ1-5; no reliable D call. V shed 4 bases and J shed 4 bases, with 8 bases lying between them. The germline V gene has CDR1 SQVTM and CDR2 ANQGSEA. The CDR3 loop spans 12 amino acids.

V is TRBV19 and J is TRBJ2-1; 12 nucleotides align to TRBD2. Germline assignment: CDR1 LNHDA and CDR2 SQIVND (reference sequence). V gave up 5 bases and J gave up 5 bases; unmatched junction bases: 4. The CDR3 has 15 amino acids. The DNA for the CDR3 is TGTGCCAGTAGTGTGGGACTAGCGGGCAACAATGAGCAGTTCTTC. Protein product: CASSVGLAGNNEQFF.

The chain links TRBV3-1 (or the pseudogene TRBV3-2) to TRBJ2-1; 9 nucleotides match TRBD2. This CDR3 comprises 15 residues. V was pared by 3 bases and J by 9 bases, with 9 bases of the junction left unmatched. CDR1 is LGHDT and CDR2 is YNNKEL in the germline V gene (reference sequence). The DNA for the CDR3 is TGTGCCAGCAGCCAGATGGCGGGAGGGCCCGGTGAGCAGTTCTTC. Protein sequence: CASSQMAGGPGEQFF.

V and J are TRBV28 and TRBJ1-1; D is unclear. The ends were cut back, 3 bases at V and 0 bases at J, with 11 bases in the middle. CDR1 is MDHEN, CDR2 SYDVKM, per germline. CDR3 size: 15 residues. CDR3 sequence reads: CASSFYNRLNTEAFF. The CDR3 DNA is TGTGCCAGCAGTTTTTATAACAGACTGAACACTGAAGCTTTCTTT. The whole variable domain, filled in from reference TRBV28 and TRBJ1-1, reads DVKVTQSSRYLVKRTGEKVFLECVQDMDHENMFWYRQDPGLGLRLIYFSYDVKMKEKGDIPEGYSVSREKKERFSLILESASTNQTSMYLCASSFYNRLNTEAFFGQGTRLTVV.

The chain recombines TRBV4-3 with TRBJ1-2; TRBD1 agrees at 10 bases. Germline V gene sequence: CDR1 LGHNA, CDR2 YSLEER. V lost 3 bases, J lost 1 base, and 5 bases stayed unmatched. CDR3 length: 16 residues. The CDR3 DNA reads as TGCGCCAGCAGCCACGGGACAGGGGATTATAACTATGGCTACACCTTC. Translation gives CASSHGTGDYNYGYTF.

Written as DNA, the CDR3 is TGTGCCAGCAGCCAAGGACATAATCCCTACGAGCAGTACTTC. This translates into CASSQGHNPYEQYF. The V gene is TRBV5-6, the J gene TRBJ2-7, with a tentative D call TRBD1 (5 bases). The CDR3 loop spans 14 amino acids. V lost 4 bases and J 2 bases, leaving 13 bases between the germline ends. Germline V CDR1 and CDR2: SGHDT, YYEEEE.

V is TRBV5-1 and J is TRBJ2-2; no definite D call. CDR3 length: 14 amino acids. V dropped 3 bases and J dropped 3 bases, with 9 bases sitting between them. The germline V gene encodes CDR1 SGHRS and CDR2 YFSETQ. The CDR3 bases are TGCGCCAGCAGCTCCAGGCCCGACACCGGGGAGCTGTTTTTT. Translating it yields CASSSRPDTGELFF.

This sequence joins TRBV6-5 and TRBJ2-1, with D maybe TRBD1 (6 bases). Germline V CDR1 and CDR2: MNHEY, SVGAGI. This CDR3 is built from 14 residues. The germline V and J ends were trimmed by 0 bases and 9 bases, with 12 bases remaining between them. The CDR3 is CASSYSNRAGEQFF. The DNA of the CDR3 is TGTGCCAGCAGTTACTCGAACAGGGCTGGTGAGCAGTTCTTC.

V is TRBV18 and J is TRBJ2-5; 9 bases map to TRBD2. With 1 base clipped from V and 4 bases from J, the junction kept 4 bases outside the gene matches. Germline CDR1 KGHSH, CDR2 LQKENI. The CDR3 has 15 amino acids. The CDR3 DNA follows: TGTGCCAGCTCACCACTAGCGGGAGTAGGAGAGACCCAGTACTTC. Protein sequence: CASSPLAGVGETQYF.

V gene TRBV28 combines with J gene TRBJ1-1; 10 bases align to TRBD1. This CDR3 comprises 16 residues. Germline V gene sequence: CDR1 MDHEN, CDR2 SYDVKM. The J segment lost 2 bases and the V segment lost 2 bases, leaving 5 bases of the junction unmatched. CDR3 residues: CASSLRTGGSNTEAFF. CDR3 DNA: TGTGCCAGCAGTTTAAGGACAGGGGGATCTAACACTGAAGCTTTCTTT.

This sequence joins TRBV29-1 and TRBJ2-5, with 11 bases identical to TRBD2. V dropped 7 bases and J dropped 5; count of bases not matched to a gene: 9. The CDR3 is 14 amino acids. Germline assignment: CDR1 SQVTM and CDR2 ANQGSEA. This CDR3 is CSAGTSGPRETQYF. CDR3 bases: TGCAGCGCCGGGACTAGCGGCCCTCGGGAGACCCAGTACTTC.

The V gene is TRBV25-1, the J gene TRBJ1-2; D is possibly TRBD1 (5 bases). The CDR3 has 15 residues. Germline CDR1 and CDR2: MGHDK and SYGVNS. Trimming pared 5 bases from V and 0 bases from J, leaving 13 bases between. The CDR3 loop is CASSPPGGANYGYTF. For the CDR3, the DNA is TGTGCCAGCAGTCCACCGGGGGGGGCTAACTATGGCTACACCTTC.

This clone was detected a few times. The chain couples TRBV7-6 to TRBJ1-5; tentative D call: TRBD1 (5 bases). Germline V gene sequence: CDR1 SGHVS, CDR2 FNYEAQ. The CDR3 runs to 13 residues. V was clipped by 7 bases and J by 7 bases, with 14 bases between them. Written as DNA, the CDR3 is TGTGCCAGCAATCAGGGTCCTAGGCAGCCCCAGCATTTT. Residues: CASNQGPRQPQHF.

V is TRBV19 and J is TRBJ1-5; a possible D gene is TRBD1 (5 bases). This CDR3 contains 16 residues. V was cut by 0 bases and J by 5 bases, with 14 bases left in between. Looked up from germline, CDR1 is LNHDA and CDR2 is SQIVND (reference sequence). CDR3 sequence: CASSIERGSGYQPQHF. CDR3 nucleotides: TGTGCCAGTAGTATAGAGCGGGGGTCGGGGTATCAGCCCCAGCATTTT.

This chain uses TRBV20-1 with TRBJ2-1; 9 nucleotides line up with TRBD1. The CDR3 runs 11 residues. The germline CDR1 and CDR2 sequences are DFQATT and SNEGSKA (reference sequence). V shed 6 bases and J 9 bases; nucleotides not matched to a gene: 3. CDR3 coding DNA: TGCAGTGCCAGACAGGGGGTTGAGCAGTTCTTC. Amino acids: CSARQGVEQFF.

The rearrangement uses TRBV19 and TRBJ2-5; 11 bases line up with TRBD2. V lost 3 bases to trimming and J lost 0 bases; unmatched junction nucleotides: 9. This CDR3 region has 18 residues. Germline CDR1 LNHDA, CDR2 SQIVND (reference sequence). The CDR3 is CASSIGSSGRRDQETQYF. DNA of the CDR3: TGTGCCAGTAGTATTGGGTCTAGCGGGAGGAGGGACCAAGAGACCCAGTACTTC. The full variable domain, in which reference TRBV19 and TRBJ2-5 provide the parts outside the CDR3, is DGGITQSPKYLFRKEGQNVTLSCEQNLNHDAMYWYRQDPGQGLRLIYYSQIVNDFQKGDIAEGYSVSREKKESFPLTVTSAQKNPTAFYLCASSIGSSGRRDQETQYFGPGTRLLVL.

The rearrangement joins TRBV18 to TRBJ1-5; 8 positions agree with TRBD1. V dropped 6 bases and J dropped 8; count of bases not matched to a gene: 6. Germline CDR1 KGHSH, CDR2 LQKENI. The CDR3 consists of 13 residues. CDR3 bases: TGTGCCAGCTCCAGGGGGCCTGAGGAGCCCCAGCATTTT. Amino acid sequence: CASSRGPEEPQHF.

Here the CDR3 DNA reads TGTGCCAGCAGTGAAGTTGAGGCCTCCGTATCCTATAGCAATCAGCCCCAGCATTTT. It translates to CASSEVEASVSYSNQPQHF. The chain has TRBV2 and TRBJ1-5; D uncertain. The V end was cut by 1 base, the J end by 0 bases, with 19 bases between. The CDR3 is 19 amino acids. From germline, CDR1 is SNHLY and CDR2 FYNNEI.

This clone was counted only a few times. The chain combines TRBV3-1 (or the pseudogene TRBV3-2) with TRBJ2-1; 12 bases are shared with TRBD2. Germline V gives CDR1 LGHDT, CDR2 YNNKEL (reference sequence). The CDR3 spans 15 residues. J gave up 5 bases and V 7 bases, and 6 bases lay outside the gene matches. DNA for the CDR3: TGTGCCAGCACGACAGGACTAGCGGGAAACAATGAGCAGTTCTTC. Translation: CASTTGLAGNNEQFF.

The chain has TRBV15 and TRBJ1-4, with a possible D match to TRBD1 (5 bases). This CDR3 has 15 amino acids. Germline assignment: CDR1 LNHNV and CDR2 YYDKDF (reference sequence). Trimming left V 3 bases short and J 6 bases short, with 14 bases between. CDR3 nucleotides: TGTGCCACCAGCAGGGCCTCGCTCAGGGATGAAAAACTGTTTTTT. Translated: CATSRASLRDEKLFF.

J is TRBJ2-7 and V is TRBV3-1 (or the pseudogene TRBV3-2); maybe TRBD1 (5 bases). Trimming shortened V by 3 bases and J by 3 bases, and 15 bases separated the two germline ends. The CDR3 consists of 15 residues. Germline CDR1 reads LGHDT; CDR2 reads YNNKEL (reference sequence). The CDR3 here is CASSHGPYQGYEQYF. The CDR3 DNA is TGTGCCAGCAGCCACGGACCCTACCAGGGCTACGAGCAGTACTTC.

V usage is TRBV7-8 and J usage is TRBJ1-5, with 8 bases identical to TRBD1. Germline assignment: CDR1 SGHVS and CDR2 FQNEAQ. The CDR3 is made up of 14 amino acids. The V and J ends lost 7 bases and 5 bases, in that order; junction bases with no gene match: 7. The CDR3 DNA reads TGTGCCAGCACGACAGGACAGGGACATCAGCCCCAGCATTTT. It specifies CASTTGQGHQPQHF.

The gene calls are TRBV7-9 and TRBJ2-2; D remains ambiguous. The CDR3 has 14 amino acids. Trimming stripped 6 bases from V and 4 bases from J, with 12 bases between. Per germline, CDR1 SEHNR and CDR2 FQNEAQ (reference sequence). The CDR3 DNA sequence: TGTGCCAGCAGGGGCAGGCTGGGCACCGGGGAGCTGTTTTTT. Its protein is CASRGRLGTGELFF. Combining the CDR3 with reference TRBV7-9 and TRBJ2-2 gives the whole variable domain DTGVSQNPRHKITKRGQNVTFRCDPISEHNRLYWYRQTLGQGPEFLTYFQNEAQLEKSRLLSDRFSAERPKGSFSTLEIQRTEQGDSAMYLCASRGRLGTGELFFGEGSRLTVL.

The chain recombines TRBV6-5 with TRBJ1-5, with 8 bases matching TRBD1. With 6 bases clipped from V and 0 bases from J, the junction kept 4 bases outside the gene matches. CDR3 length equals 15 residues. The germline CDR1 and CDR2 sequences are MNHEY and SVGAGI. CDR3 sequence: CASSPTGGSNQPQHF. The CDR3 DNA reads as TGTGCCAGCAGCCCAACAGGGGGTAGCAATCAGCCCCAGCATTTT.

The V call is TRBV15, the J call TRBJ2-1, with 14 bases fitting TRBD2. Losses at the gene ends were 0 bases for V and 10 bases for J; bases not matched to a gene: 5. Germline V lookup: CDR1 LNHNV, CDR2 YYDKDF (reference sequence). The CDR3 consists of 16 residues. CDR3 in amino acids: CATSRDRTSGRNEQFF. CDR3 coding DNA: TGTGCCACCAGCAGAGATAGGACTAGCGGGAGGAACGAGCAGTTCTTC.